A selection of T cell receptor beta chains follows, all from one sample in a study of cytomegalovirus exposure and HLA in healthy donors. Assay used: immunoSEQ multiplex PCR; TCRdb lists only in-frame clones, some missing. Here the sample spans 150,000 to 200,000 clones, roughly a tenth being singletons. Sequenced material: PBMCs. Receptors were obtained from a woman in her twenties or thirties in good health and CMV-seropositive. The conserved cysteine and the conserved F or W are not part of the CDR3 here. The order of the fields is V gene, J gene, CDR3 protein.

V: TRBV2
J: TRBJ2-1
CDR3: ASSVRLAGAYNEQF

V: TRBV5-1
J: TRBJ2-3
CDR3: ASSLGQGITDTQY

V: TRBV14
J: TRBJ2-7
CDR3: ASSQERTSGTEEVEQY

V: TRBV27
J: TRBJ2-7
CDR3: ASSPGQGTYEQY

V: TRBV19
J: TRBJ2-7
CDR3: ASSGRTEQGQY

V: TRBV2
J: TRBJ1-2
CDR3: ASMRFLSYGYT

V: TRBV5-6
J: TRBJ1-5
CDR3: ASSLAVNQPQH

V: TRBV5-6
J: TRBJ1-5
CDR3: ASSSGQYNQPQH

V: TRBV5-4
J: TRBJ1-1
CDR3: ASSEGTGAKNTEAF

V: TRBV5-4
J: TRBJ2-2
CDR3: ASSWTSEYTGELF

V: TRBV21-1
J: TRBJ1-2
CDR3: ASSSGAGYT

V: TRBV10-3
J: TRBJ2-7
CDR3: AISETSGRASSYEQY

V: TRBV5-1
J: TRBJ2-2
CDR3: ASSSGTPNTGELF

V: TRBV5-1
J: TRBJ2-1
CDR3: ASSLAQDEQF

V: TRBV7-9
J: TRBJ1-5
CDR3: ASSAGLAQPQH

V: TRBV4-2
J: TRBJ2-7
CDR3: ASSQDRGLADFYEQY

V: TRBV6-6
J: TRBJ2-2
CDR3: ASSYSTGPTGELF

V: TRBV10-2
J: TRBJ1-5
CDR3: ASSVAGGTDPQH

V: TRBV5-1
J: TRBJ2-7
CDR3: ASSSRQGNYEQY

V: TRBV19
J: TRBJ1-2
CDR3: ASSKARGGLYGYT

V: TRBV23-1
J: TRBJ2-6
CDR3: ASSPAATGSGANVLT

V: TRBV5-1
J: TRBJ2-7
CDR3: ASRLRTFSSYEQY

V: TRBV9
J: TRBJ2-2
CDR3: ASSVAGGTTGELF

V: TRBV7-2
J: TRBJ2-1
CDR3: ASSFLGYEQF

V: TRBV5-1
J: TRBJ2-2
CDR3: ASSYYLAGASTGELF

V: TRBV6-4
J: TRBJ2-7
CDR3: ASSDSIKRQQDYEQY

V: TRBV6-5
J: TRBJ1-1
CDR3: ASRLQGNTEAF

V: TRBV29-1
J: TRBJ1-1
CDR3: SVGTGMNTEAF

V: TRBV14
J: TRBJ1-5
CDR3: ASSPGGRRQPQH

V: TRBV2
J: TRBJ2-2
CDR3: ATLMLTGGSSTGELF

V: TRBV5-6
J: TRBJ2-7
CDR3: ASSLDLPFYEQY

V: TRBV13
J: TRBJ2-1
CDR3: ASTSRTSSNEQF

V: TRBV7-9
J: TRBJ2-7
CDR3: ASSLVGTSGSEQY

V: TRBV6-5
J: TRBJ1-2
CDR3: ASSLGRSGYGYT

V: TRBV25-1
J: TRBJ1-5
CDR3: ASSAPQGVYQPQH

V: TRBV6-5
J: TRBJ1-2
CDR3: ASSRDSGKYGYT

V: TRBV5-6
J: TRBJ1-2
CDR3: ASSLRGYGYT

V: TRBV5-1
J: TRBJ1-1
CDR3: ASSSTGLTEAF

V: TRBV18
J: TRBJ2-2
CDR3: ASSPGGGELF

V: TRBV4-2
J: TRBJ1-5
CDR3: ASSPNRVTNQPQH

V: TRBV4-1
J: TRBJ1-1
CDR3: ASSRVLNTEAF

V: TRBV19
J: TRBJ1-5
CDR3: ASSISANQPQH

V: TRBV4-2
J: TRBJ2-3
CDR3: ASSQGRGTDTQY

V: TRBV19
J: TRBJ1-2
CDR3: ASSFQGPAHYGYT